This TCR beta chain was found in a study of blood T cell repertoires in COVID-19. About the study: Specimens from acute and convalescent COVID-19 originated in the United States, Italy and Spain.

Trimming removed 9 bases from V and 9 bases from J; junction bases left unmatched: 8. This CDR3 is built from 13 residues. CDR1 and CDR2 (germline): MNHEY, SVGAGI. Original processing notes: Nucleated cell number was recorded as an estimate derived from reference gene primer amplification. Only in-frame clones appear in the TCRdb table, and some are missing; sequencing was by immunoSEQ multiplex PCR. V, J and clone size are those of that table, while D and trimming were read from the DNA. The repertoire holds about 400,000 clones, 89% seen once, with 1.5% to 2% in the top ten. Everyone who took part was about 18 to 89 years old, and they came from 20 to 25 US areas. Recovered participants had two consecutive negative NP/OP PCR tests, healthcare professional clearance, or symptom resolution.

Source material: PBMCs or T cells enriched from blood (not recorded which). This receptor was identified in a woman aged 30 to 39 who had recovered from COVID-19. The chain joins TRBV6-5 to TRBJ2-1; TRBD2 matches at 10 bases. The CDR3 bases are TGTGCCAGGTTAGCGGGGGGATCGGGTGAGCAGTTCTTC. Translated: CARLAGGSGEQFF.